These 3 T cell receptor beta chains originate from one sample sequenced in a study of beta chain features in type 1 diabetes. Whole-study findings and limits: All four CD4+ subsets from Type 1 diabetes patients carried moderately but significantly shorter TCRB CDR3s.

Their target antigens are unknown. The isolated RNA, all of it, was reverse transcribed, so expressed TCRB transcripts were what got sequenced. The table came from immunoSEQ multiplex PCR; TCRdb's copy has only in-frame clones and leaves some out. Among about 650,000 clones listed, 9.5% to 15% were seen once. Sequenced input: naive CD4+ T cells from blood. These receptors originate from a man aged 30 to 45 with type 1 diabetes.

This clone was seen a handful of times. This chain's CDR3 is CASSPDRDRGTIYF. Written as DNA, the CDR3 is TGTGCCAGCAGCCCCGACAGGGACAGGGGCACCATATATTTT. The rearrangement uses TRBV6-5 and TRBJ1-3, with 10 positions matching TRBD1. The CDR3 consists of 14 residues. CDR1 and CDR2 (germline): MNHEY, SVGAGI. The trim removed 6 bases at V and 9 bases at J, leaving 8 bases unmatched.

The chain carries TRBV15 and TRBJ1-2; 9 positions agree with TRBD1. CDR1 is LNHNV, CDR2 YYDKDF, per germline (reference sequence). The CDR3 runs to 16 residues. J was trimmed by 4 bases and V by 3 bases; bases with no gene match: 9. The DNA of the CDR3 is TGTGCCACCAGCAGGGCTCCGGGACAGGGTACCTATGGCTACACCTTC. It codes for CATSRAPGQGTYGYTF.

This clone was counted a few times. The genes are TRBV9 and TRBJ2-1, with TRBD2 matching over 7 bases. Per the germline V gene, CDR1 is SGDLS and CDR2 is YYNGEE. CDR3 length equals 12 residues. The V and J ends lost 4 bases and 12 bases, in that order; junction bases with no gene match: 7. The CDR3 region has the DNA TGTGCCAGCAGCCCAAAACCGGGAGGGCAGTTCTTC. Amino acids: CASSPKPGGQFF.